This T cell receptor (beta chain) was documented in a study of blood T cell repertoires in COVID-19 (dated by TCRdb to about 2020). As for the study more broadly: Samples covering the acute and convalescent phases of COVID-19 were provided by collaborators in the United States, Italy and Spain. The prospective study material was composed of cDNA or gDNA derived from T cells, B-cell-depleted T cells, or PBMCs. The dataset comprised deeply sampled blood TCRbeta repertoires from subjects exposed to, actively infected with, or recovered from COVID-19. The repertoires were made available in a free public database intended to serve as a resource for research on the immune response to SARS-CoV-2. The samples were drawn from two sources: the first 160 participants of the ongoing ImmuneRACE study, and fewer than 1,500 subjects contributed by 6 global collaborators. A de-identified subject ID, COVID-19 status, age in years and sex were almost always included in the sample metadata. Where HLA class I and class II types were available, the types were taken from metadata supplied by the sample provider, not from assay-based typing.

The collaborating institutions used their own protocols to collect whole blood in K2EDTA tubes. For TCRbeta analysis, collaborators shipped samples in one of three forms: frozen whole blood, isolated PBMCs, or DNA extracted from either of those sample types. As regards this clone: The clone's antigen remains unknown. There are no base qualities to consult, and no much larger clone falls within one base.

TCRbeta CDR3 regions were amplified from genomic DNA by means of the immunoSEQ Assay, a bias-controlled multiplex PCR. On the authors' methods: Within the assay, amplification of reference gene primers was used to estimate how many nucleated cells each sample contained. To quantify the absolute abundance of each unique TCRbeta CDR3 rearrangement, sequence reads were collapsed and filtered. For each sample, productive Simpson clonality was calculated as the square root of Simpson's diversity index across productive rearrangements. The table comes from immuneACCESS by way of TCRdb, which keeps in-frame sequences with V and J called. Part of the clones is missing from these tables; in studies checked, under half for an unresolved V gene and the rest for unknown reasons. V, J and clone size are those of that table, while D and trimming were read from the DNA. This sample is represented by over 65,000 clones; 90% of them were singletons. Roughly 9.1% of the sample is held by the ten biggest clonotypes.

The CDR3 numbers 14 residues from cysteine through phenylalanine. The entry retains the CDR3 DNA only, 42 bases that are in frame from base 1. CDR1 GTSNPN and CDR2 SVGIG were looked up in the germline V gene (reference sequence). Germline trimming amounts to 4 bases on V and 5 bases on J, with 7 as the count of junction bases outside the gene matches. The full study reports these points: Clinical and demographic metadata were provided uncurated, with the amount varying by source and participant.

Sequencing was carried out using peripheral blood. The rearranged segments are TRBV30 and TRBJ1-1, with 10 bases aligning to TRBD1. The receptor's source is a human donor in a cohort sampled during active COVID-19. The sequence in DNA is TGTGCCTGGACCAGACAGGGGGCGAAGACTGAAGCTTTCTTT. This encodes CAWTRQGAKTEAFF.